Below are 27 T cell receptor beta chains sequenced from a single sample in a study of PD-1 blockade in classical Hodgkin lymphoma. Profiling relied on immunoSEQ multiplex PCR, and the TCRdb table lists in-frame clones only, not all of them. The sample consists of 4,000 to 5,500 clones, 60% to 75% of them appearing once. Indicated time point: cycle 4 day 1 (C4D1), after 5 to 7 weeks of nivolumab. Every patient was affected by relapse after autologous stem cell transplantation, while exposure to brentuximab vedotin was not uniform. From thawed PBMCs, magnetic negative selection was used to isolate the CD8+ T cells. The sequencing here drew on CD8+ T cells from blood, taken before the fourth cycle of nivolumab. The receptor set was obtained from a human donor with classical Hodgkin lymphoma.

V gene TRBV11-2 combines with J gene TRBJ2-1; TRBD1 matches at 7 bases. J was trimmed by 8 bases and V by 2 bases; bases with no gene match: 6. Germline V gene data show CDR1 as SGHAT and CDR2 as FQNNGV. CDR3 length equals 14 residues. The CDR3 DNA sequence: TGTGCCAGCAGCTTAACACCGACAGGGCATGAGCAGTTCTTC. Translated: CASSLTPTGHEQFF.

CDR3 nucleotides: TGTGCCAGCAGCATATACAATGAGCAGTTCTTC. Translated, it gives CASSIYNEQFF. V gene TRBV13 combines with J gene TRBJ2-1; no definite D call. The germline V and J ends were trimmed by 5 bases and 4 bases, with 3 bases remaining between them. Germline assignment: CDR1 PRHDT and CDR2 FYEKMQ (reference sequence). The CDR3 spans 11 residues.

The chain links TRBV19 to TRBJ2-2; the match to TRBD1 covers 10 bases. Looked up from germline, CDR1 is LNHDA and CDR2 is SQIVND (reference sequence). V was clipped by 5 bases and J by 6 bases; unmatched bases: 6. There are 15 residues in the CDR3. CDR3 sequence reads: CASSYWTGGAGELFF. The CDR3 DNA is TGTGCCAGTAGTTACTGGACAGGGGGGGCCGGGGAGCTGTTTTTT.

This chain connects TRBV7-2 to TRBJ2-5; no firm D call. This CDR3 is 15 amino acids long. The germline gives CDR1 SGHTA, CDR2 FQGNSA. Trimming removed 6 bases from V and 4 bases from J, with 18 bases in between. In DNA form, the CDR3 reads TGTGCCAGCAGTATAGGAGCTTATCCGGGAGAGACCCAGTACTTC. Translating it yields CASSIGAYPGETQYF.

The rearrangement joins TRBV10-2 to TRBJ2-7; maybe TRBD2 (6 bases). This CDR3 spans 14 amino acids. Trimming removed 1 base at V and 6 bases at J, with 13 bases between. From germline, CDR1 is WSHSY and CDR2 SAAADI. In nucleotides, the CDR3 is TGCGCCAGCAGTGAGTGGGCGGGGCAGGGCGAGCAGTACTTC. This codes for CASSEWAGQGEQYF.

The chain uses TRBV9 and TRBJ1-4; 8 bases map to TRBD1. Germline CDR1 SGDLS, CDR2 YYNGEE. Trimming at V came to 3 bases and at J to 8 bases, leaving 6 bases not matched to a gene. The CDR3 runs to 14 residues. CDR3 DNA sequence: TGTGCCAGCAGCGAGACAGGGGTTGGCGAAAAACTGTTTTTT. Protein sequence: CASSETGVGEKLFF.

The V gene is TRBV5-1, the J gene TRBJ2-3, with D possibly matching TRBD1 (5 bases). Germline values: CDR1 SGHRS, CDR2 YFSETQ. The V and J ends lost 2 bases and 2 bases respectively, with 12 bases between them. This CDR3 region has 15 residues. The CDR3 nucleotides read TGCGCCAGCAGCTTAAAGGGGTATAACACAGATACGCAGTATTTT. Translated: CASSLKGYNTDTQYF.

The CDR3 loop is CASSQASNSYEQYF. Here the CDR3 DNA reads TGTGCCAGCAGCCAGGCCTCTAACTCCTACGAGCAGTACTTC. The chain employs TRBV14 and TRBJ2-7; D not resolved. Trimming pared 3 bases from V and 0 bases from J, leaving 9 bases between. The CDR3 length is 14 residues. CDR1 is SGHDN, CDR2 FVKESK, per germline.

This clone was picked up a small number of times. V is TRBV28 and J is TRBJ2-7; tentative D call: TRBD2 (5 bases). Trimming removed 0 bases from V and 3 bases from J, with 18 bases in between. Germline CDR1 reads MDHEN; CDR2 reads SYDVKM. The CDR3 is 17 residues long. The CDR3 region has the DNA TGTGCCAGCAGTTTATGGTCGGCGGGCCTATCACACTACGAGCAGTACTTC. The encoded protein is CASSLWSAGLSHYEQYF.

Only a few counts were recorded for this clone. The rearrangement links TRBV5-6 to TRBJ2-7; D may be TRBD1 or TRBD2 (5 bases each). The CDR3 covers 14 residues. The V end lost 0 bases, the J end lost 4 bases, and 11 bases lay between the germline ends. Germline V gene data show CDR1 as SGHDT and CDR2 as YYEEEE. The CDR3 loop is CASSLDQGRYEQYF. For the CDR3, the DNA is TGTGCCAGCAGCTTGGACCAGGGACGGTACGAGCAGTACTTC.

In nucleotides, the CDR3 is TGTGCCAGCAGTGTCCTAGCGGGAGGGCCGGTCAATGAGCAGTTCTTC. It specifies CASSVLAGGPVNEQFF. The chain uses TRBV27 and TRBJ2-1; TRBD2 agrees at 12 bases. The CDR3 is 16 residues long. With 5 bases clipped from V and 6 bases from J, the junction kept 8 bases outside the gene matches. The V gene's germline CDR1 is MNHEY and CDR2 SMNVEV (reference sequence).

The V gene is TRBV5-5, the J gene TRBJ1-1; D ambiguous. This CDR3 is 13 amino acids long. The ends were cut back, 1 base at V and 6 bases at J, with 10 bases in the middle. Looked up from germline, CDR1 is SGHKS and CDR2 is YYEKEE (reference sequence). This CDR3 is CASSLTSGPEAFF. The CDR3 region has the DNA TGTGCCAGCAGCTTGACGTCAGGCCCTGAAGCTTTCTTT.

This chain links TRBV18 with TRBJ2-1; the D is unclear. The V end was cut by 8 bases, the J end by 5 bases, with 10 bases between. The germline gives CDR1 KGHSH, CDR2 LQKENI. CDR3 size: 12 residues. CDR3 DNA: TGTGCCAGCCTAAAGAGAAACAATGAGCAGTTCTTC. Translation: CASLKRNNEQFF.

V is TRBV9 and J is TRBJ2-1; no reliable D call. In germline, CDR1 is SGDLS, CDR2 YYNGEE. The CDR3 runs to 15 residues. Trimming took 2 bases from V and 0 from J, leaving 9 bases between them. CDR3 sequence: CASSVNHLSYNEQFF. The CDR3, as DNA: TGTGCCAGCAGCGTCAATCACCTCTCCTACAATGAGCAGTTCTTC.

The CDR3 DNA follows: TGTGCCAGCAGAAAAGACAGGGATGAAAAAGAGACCCAGTACTTC. It translates to CASRKDRDEKETQYF. V is TRBV7-6 and J is TRBJ2-5; 7 positions match TRBD1. Per the germline V gene, CDR1 is SGHVS and CDR2 is FNYEAQ. The CDR3 is 15 amino acids. V lost 6 bases and J lost 3; bases outside the gene matches: 10.

This clone turned up a few times. This sequence joins TRBV7-5 and TRBJ2-1; TRBD2 is the table's D call, not checked against the DNA. TRBV7-5 is given as a pseudogene. The length of the CDR3 is 15 residues. CDR3: CVRSSPAAVNNEQFF. The CDR3 DNA is TGTGTCAGAAGCTCCCCAGCGGCCGTAAACAATGAGCAGTTCTTC.

The chain is built from TRBV30 and TRBJ2-1; the match to TRBD2 covers 9 bases. This CDR3 region has 16 residues. CDR1 GTSNPN and CDR2 SVGIG come from the germline V gene (reference sequence). V trimming: 4 bases; J trimming: 0 bases; junction bases outside the gene matches: 7. CDR3 nucleotides: TGTGCCTGGACCTTGTTAGCGGGGGACTCCTACAATGAGCAGTTCTTC. It yields the protein CAWTLLAGDSYNEQFF.

The CDR3 region is CSVVGAQEKLFF. The DNA of the CDR3 is TGCAGCGTTGTTGGGGCTCAGGAAAAACTGTTTTTT. The rearrangement links TRBV29-1 to TRBJ1-4; tentative D call: TRBD1 (5 bases). This CDR3 is 12 amino acids long. V gave up 4 bases and J gave up 8 bases, with 11 bases separating them. Germline values: CDR1 SQVTM, CDR2 ANQGSEA.

V gene TRBV9 combines with J gene TRBJ2-1; 11 bases are shared with TRBD1. CDR1 and CDR2 (germline): SGDLS, YYNGEE. Trimming removed 0 bases from V and 3 bases from J; junction bases left unmatched: 5. This CDR3 is built from 17 residues. In DNA form, the CDR3 reads TGTGCCAGCAGCGTAGCGAGGGGGACAGGGGGCTACAATGAGCAGTTCTTC. It specifies CASSVARGTGGYNEQFF.

V and J are TRBV7-8 and TRBJ2-5, with D unclear. The J call is uncertain, as TRBJ2-7 better fits the DNA end. Germline V gene lookup returns CDR1 SGHVS and CDR2 FQNEAQ. This CDR3 contains 15 residues. The CDR3: CASSLRAAPSYEQYF. In DNA form, the CDR3 reads TGTGCCAGCAGCTTAAGGGCGGCACCTTCCTACGAGCAGTACTTC.

The chain carries TRBV5-5 and TRBJ2-2; possibly TRBD1 for D (5 bases). V shed 6 bases and J shed 7 bases, with 19 bases lying between them. Per germline, CDR1 SGHKS and CDR2 YYEKEE (reference sequence). CDR3 length: 15 residues. As DNA, the CDR3 is TGTGCCAGCAACTCAGTGGCAGGGAAGAACGGGGAGCTGTTTTTT. Translation gives CASNSVAGKNGELFF.

The chain has TRBV6-5 and TRBJ2-7, with D possibly TRBD1 on 6 matching bases. Germline V gives CDR1 MNHEY, CDR2 SVGAGI. The CDR3 consists of 15 residues. The V end was cut by 4 bases, the J end by 2 bases, with 15 bases between. The chain's CDR3 is CASSFLDSPAYEQYF. The CDR3 DNA sequence: TGTGCCAGCAGTTTTCTGGACAGCCCCGCCTACGAGCAGTACTTC.

The J gene is TRBJ2-3, the V gene TRBV29-1; tentative D call: TRBD2 (6 bases). CDR1 is SQVTM and CDR2 is ANQGSEA in the germline V gene. The CDR3 covers 15 residues. V was shortened by 1 base and J by 3 bases, with 14 bases between the two germline ends. CDR3 in amino acids: CSVEVPGDGTDTQYF. The CDR3 DNA follows: TGCAGCGTTGAAGTGCCGGGGGACGGGACAGATACGCAGTATTTT.

This clone was seen only a few times. The rearrangement uses TRBV6-1 and TRBJ1-4; a possible D gene is TRBD1 (6 bases). This CDR3 is 15 amino acids long. From germline, CDR1 is MNHNS and CDR2 SASEGT. With 6 bases removed from V and 3 bases from J, the gap between germline ends came to 14 bases. The CDR3: CASRGGPGANEKLFF. The DNA of the CDR3 is TGTGCCAGCAGGGGGGGGCCAGGTGCTAATGAAAAACTGTTTTTT.

This clone was found a few times. This chain uses TRBV28 with TRBJ2-6, with 8 nucleotides matching TRBD1. CDR3 size: 23 residues. The J segment lost 0 bases and the V segment lost 3 bases, leaving 22 bases of the junction unmatched. Germline V gives CDR1 MDHEN, CDR2 SYDVKM. The CDR3 here is CASSFPWGVGLGQADSGANVLTF. CDR3 nucleotides: TGTGCCAGCAGTTTCCCCTGGGGGGTAGGTCTGGGACAGGCTGACTCTGGGGCCAACGTCCTGACTTTC.

The chain is built from TRBV6-1 and TRBJ1-3; maybe TRBD1 (5 bases). Trimming took off 6 bases at V and 2 bases at J, with 8 bases between the two ends. Germline V gives CDR1 MNHNS, CDR2 SASEGT. CDR3 length: 13 residues. The CDR3 protein is CASRDIAGNTIYF. CDR3 nucleotides: TGTGCCAGCAGGGACATAGCTGGAAACACCATATATTTT.

The chain links TRBV25-1 to TRBJ2-7; 7 positions match TRBD2. V lost 1 base and J lost 2; bases outside the gene matches: 2. The CDR3 spans 14 residues. The germline V gene has CDR1 MGHDK and CDR2 SYGVNS. CDR3 in DNA: TGTGCCAGCAGTGAATGGGGGGGGGCCTACGAGCAGTACTTC. It yields the protein CASSEWGGAYEQYF.